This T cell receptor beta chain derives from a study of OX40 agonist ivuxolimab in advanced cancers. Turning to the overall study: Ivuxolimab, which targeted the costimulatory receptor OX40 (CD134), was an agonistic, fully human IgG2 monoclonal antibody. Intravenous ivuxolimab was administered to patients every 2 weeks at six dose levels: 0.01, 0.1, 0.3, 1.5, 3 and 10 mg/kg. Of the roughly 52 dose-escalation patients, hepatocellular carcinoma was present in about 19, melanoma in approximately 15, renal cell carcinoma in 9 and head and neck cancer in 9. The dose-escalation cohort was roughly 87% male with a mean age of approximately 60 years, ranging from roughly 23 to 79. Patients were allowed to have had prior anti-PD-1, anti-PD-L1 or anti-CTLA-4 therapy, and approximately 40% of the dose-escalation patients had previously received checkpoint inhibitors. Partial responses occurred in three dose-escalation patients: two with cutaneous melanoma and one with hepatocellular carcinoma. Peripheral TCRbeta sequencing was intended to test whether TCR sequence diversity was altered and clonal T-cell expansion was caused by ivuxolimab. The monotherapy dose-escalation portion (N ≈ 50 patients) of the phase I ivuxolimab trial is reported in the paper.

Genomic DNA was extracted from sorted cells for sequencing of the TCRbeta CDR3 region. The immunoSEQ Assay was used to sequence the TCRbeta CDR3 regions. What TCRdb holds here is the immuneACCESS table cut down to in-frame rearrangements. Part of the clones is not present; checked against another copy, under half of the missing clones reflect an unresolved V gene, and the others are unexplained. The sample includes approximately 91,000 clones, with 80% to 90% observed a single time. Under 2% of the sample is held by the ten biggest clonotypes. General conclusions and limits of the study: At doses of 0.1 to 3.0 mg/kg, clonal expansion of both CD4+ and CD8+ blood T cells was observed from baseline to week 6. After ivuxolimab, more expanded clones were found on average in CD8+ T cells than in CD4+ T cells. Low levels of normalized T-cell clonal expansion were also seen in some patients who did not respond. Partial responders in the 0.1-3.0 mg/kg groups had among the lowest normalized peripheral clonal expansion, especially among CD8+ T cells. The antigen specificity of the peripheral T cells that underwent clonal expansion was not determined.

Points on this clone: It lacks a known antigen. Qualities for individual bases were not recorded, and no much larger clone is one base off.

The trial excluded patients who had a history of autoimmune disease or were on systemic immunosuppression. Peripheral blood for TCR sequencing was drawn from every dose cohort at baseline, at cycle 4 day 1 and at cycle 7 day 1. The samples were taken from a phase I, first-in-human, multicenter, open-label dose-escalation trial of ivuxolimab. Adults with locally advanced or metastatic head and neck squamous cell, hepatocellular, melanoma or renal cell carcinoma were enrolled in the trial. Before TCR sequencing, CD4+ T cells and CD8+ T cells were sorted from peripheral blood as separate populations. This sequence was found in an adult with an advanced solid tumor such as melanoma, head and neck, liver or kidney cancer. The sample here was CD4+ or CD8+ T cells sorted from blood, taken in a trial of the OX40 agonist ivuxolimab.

The nucleotides read TGTGCCAGCAGCTTAGGTGAACAGGGGATTGGCGCCACTGAAGCTTTCTTT. It translates to CASSLGEQGIGATEAFF. The chain uses TRBV7-6 and TRBJ1-1; 7 junctional bases match TRBD1. The CDR3, cysteine through phenylalanine, is 17 amino acids long. Only the CDR3 part of the read is kept: 51 bases, read in frame from the first base. The germline V gene yields SGHVS for CDR1 and FNYEAQ for CDR2. V trim: 1 base; J trim: 4 bases; unmatched bases: 12.